A selection of T cell receptor beta chains follows, all from one sample in a study of blood T cell repertoires in COVID-19. Libraries were prepared by immunoSEQ multiplex PCR; TCRdb keeps only in-frame clonotypes and omits some of them. Found here are about 220,000 clones, roughly 83% of them singletons; the top ten hold 1.3%. The sequenced sample was PBMCs or T cells enriched from blood (not recorded which). These receptors all stem from a woman aged 40 to 50 with acute COVID-19. Both conserved end residues are part of each CDR3. Each record gives: V gene, J gene, clone size, D gene, CDR3 DNA, CDR3 protein. A D gene is named only where the DNA matches it firmly. Only some rows state a clone size, as once, few, many or a class for expanded clones.

V gene: TRBV9; J gene: TRBJ2-3; clone size: .; D gene: .; CDR3 DNA: TGTGCCAGCAGCGTTAGGGGTGGGGACACAGATACGCAGTATTTT; CDR3 protein: CASSVRGGDTDTQYF
V gene: TRBV19; J gene: TRBJ2-7; clone size: .; D gene: TRBD1; CDR3 DNA: TGTGCCAGTAGTACAGGGGGCTCCTACGAGCAGTACTTC; CDR3 protein: CASSTGGSYEQYF
V gene: TRBV6-1; J gene: TRBJ1-5; clone size: few; D gene: TRBD1; CDR3 DNA: TGTGCCAGCAGTGATTTTAGACAGGGGGCCAGTCAGCCCCAGCATTTT; CDR3 protein: CASSDFRQGASQPQHF
V gene: TRBV3-1/TRBV3-2; J gene: TRBJ1-5; clone size: few; D gene: .; CDR3 DNA: TGTGCCAGCAGCCAATCGGAACAGAATCAGCCCCAGCATTTT; CDR3 protein: CASSQSEQNQPQHF
V gene: TRBV7-9; J gene: TRBJ1-3; clone size: few; D gene: .; CDR3 DNA: TGTGCCAGCAGCCCCAAACTGAGAACTGGAAACACCATATATTTT; CDR3 protein: CASSPKLRTGNTIYF
V gene: TRBV4-1; J gene: TRBJ1-4; clone size: .; D gene: .; CDR3 DNA: TGCGCCAGCAGCCCGACCCAGACAATGTTTGAAAAACTGTTTTTT; CDR3 protein: CASSPTQTMFEKLFF
V gene: TRBV6-1; J gene: TRBJ1-5; clone size: .; D gene: TRBD1; CDR3 DNA: TGTGCCAGCAGTGAAGGGACAGGGGGCGTATACAATCAGCCCCAGCATTTT; CDR3 protein: CASSEGTGGVYNQPQHF
V gene: TRBV5-1; J gene: TRBJ2-3; clone size: .; D gene: .; CDR3 DNA: TGCGCCAGCAGCTTGAAACGCGGAGGGGGGGCCGGAACAGATACGCAGTATTTT; CDR3 protein: CASSLKRGGGAGTDTQYF
V gene: TRBV18; J gene: TRBJ2-2; clone size: .; D gene: .; CDR3 DNA: TGTGCCAGCTCACCACCGGCAGCGACGATCACCGGGGAGCTGTTTTTT; CDR3 protein: CASSPPAATITGELFF
V gene: TRBV3-1/TRBV3-2; J gene: TRBJ2-1; clone size: .; D gene: TRBD2; CDR3 DNA: TGTGCCAGCAGCCAAGTCGGGACTAACCACAATGAGCAGTTCTTC; CDR3 protein: CASSQVGTNHNEQFF
V gene: TRBV28; J gene: TRBJ2-2; clone size: .; D gene: .; CDR3 DNA: TGTGCCATCGGCAACCGGGACTCCAGTTCCGGGGAGCTGTTTTTT; CDR3 protein: CAIGNRDSSSGELFF
V gene: TRBV5-1; J gene: TRBJ2-1; clone size: .; D gene: TRBD2; CDR3 DNA: TGCGCCAGCAGCCTCGGGGGGGCTGCCAATGAGCAGTTCTTC; CDR3 protein: CASSLGGAANEQFF
V gene: TRBV6-2/TRBV6-3; J gene: TRBJ1-5; clone size: .; D gene: .; CDR3 DNA: TGTGCCAGCAGTTACAGGGGCCCAATTCAGCCCCAGCATTTT; CDR3 protein: CASSYRGPIQPQHF
V gene: TRBV6-4; J gene: TRBJ1-1; clone size: .; D gene: .; CDR3 DNA: TGTGCCAGCAGTGACCACGGGACTGGGGAAGCTTTCTTT; CDR3 protein: CASSDHGTGEAFF
V gene: TRBV9; J gene: TRBJ2-1; clone size: .; D gene: .; CDR3 DNA: TGTGCCAGCAGCCCAGGATCCTACAATGAGCAGTTCTTC; CDR3 protein: CASSPGSYNEQFF
V gene: TRBV29-1; J gene: TRBJ1-1; clone size: once; D gene: .; CDR3 DNA: TGCAGCGTCCGACAGCGAACAAACACTGAAGCTTTCTTT; CDR3 protein: CSVRQRTNTEAFF
V gene: TRBV27; J gene: TRBJ1-4; clone size: once; D gene: .; CDR3 DNA: TGTGCCAGCAGTAAACAGGGTTCGACTAATGAAAAACTGTTTTTT; CDR3 protein: CASSKQGSTNEKLFF
V gene: TRBV30; J gene: TRBJ1-1; clone size: .; D gene: .; CDR3 DNA: TGTGCCTGGAGAGGAAACAGGGAAGCTTTCTTT; CDR3 protein: CAWRGNREAFF
V gene: TRBV2; J gene: TRBJ1-2; clone size: .; D gene: .; CDR3 DNA: TGTGCCAGCAGGCAGACAGGAGCTTATGTCTATGGCTACACCTTC; CDR3 protein: CASRQTGAYVYGYTF
V gene: TRBV7-9; J gene: TRBJ2-3; clone size: .; D gene: TRBD2; CDR3 DNA: TGTGCCAGCAGCTCGTTAGCGGGAGTTTCTGATACGCAGTATTTT; CDR3 protein: CASSSLAGVSDTQYF
V gene: TRBV20-1; J gene: TRBJ2-7; clone size: once; D gene: .; CDR3 DNA: TGCAGTTCCCGTCGAGAGCACGAGCAGTACTTC; CDR3 protein: CSSRREHEQYF
V gene: TRBV5-8; J gene: TRBJ2-5; clone size: .; D gene: TRBD2; CDR3 DNA: TGTGCCAGCAGCGGCGGCCTAGCGGGGGGCGTACAAGAGACCCAGTACTTC; CDR3 protein: CASSGGLAGGVQETQYF
V gene: TRBV20-1; J gene: TRBJ2-2; clone size: .; D gene: TRBD1; CDR3 DNA: TGCAGTGCTAGTGACAGGACAGGGTTCGGGGAGCTGTTTTTT; CDR3 protein: CSASDRTGFGELFF
V gene: TRBV6-5; J gene: TRBJ2-5; clone size: few; D gene: TRBD2; CDR3 DNA: TGTGCCAGCAGATCAGAGCGGGAGGCTGGAGAGACCCAGTACTTC; CDR3 protein: CASRSEREAGETQYF
V gene: TRBV29-1; J gene: TRBJ1-2; clone size: .; D gene: .; CDR3 DNA: TGCAGCGTTCAGACTACGGACTATGGCTACACCTTC; CDR3 protein: CSVQTTDYGYTF
V gene: TRBV19; J gene: TRBJ2-4; clone size: .; D gene: TRBD2; CDR3 DNA: TGTGCCAGTAGTATTTTCCTGACTAGCGGGAATGTGAACATTCAGTACTTC; CDR3 protein: CASSIFLTSGNVNIQYF
V gene: TRBV14; J gene: TRBJ1-4; clone size: .; D gene: .; CDR3 DNA: TGTGCCAGCAGCCATTTTCAGAATGAAAAACTGTTTTTT; CDR3 protein: CASSHFQNEKLFF
V gene: TRBV18; J gene: TRBJ2-7; clone size: .; D gene: TRBD1; CDR3 DNA: TGTGCCAGCTCACCACAGACGACAGGGGGCTTGTACGAGCAGTACTTC; CDR3 protein: CASSPQTTGGLYEQYF
V gene: TRBV25-1; J gene: TRBJ1-5; clone size: few; D gene: .; CDR3 DNA: TGTGCCAGCCCGGTTCGCAACAGCAATCAGCCCCAGCATTTT; CDR3 protein: CASPVRNSNQPQHF
V gene: TRBV24-1; J gene: TRBJ1-2; clone size: once; D gene: .; CDR3 DNA: TGTGCCACCAGTGATGGGGACATCTTTGGCTACACCTTC; CDR3 protein: CATSDGDIFGYTF